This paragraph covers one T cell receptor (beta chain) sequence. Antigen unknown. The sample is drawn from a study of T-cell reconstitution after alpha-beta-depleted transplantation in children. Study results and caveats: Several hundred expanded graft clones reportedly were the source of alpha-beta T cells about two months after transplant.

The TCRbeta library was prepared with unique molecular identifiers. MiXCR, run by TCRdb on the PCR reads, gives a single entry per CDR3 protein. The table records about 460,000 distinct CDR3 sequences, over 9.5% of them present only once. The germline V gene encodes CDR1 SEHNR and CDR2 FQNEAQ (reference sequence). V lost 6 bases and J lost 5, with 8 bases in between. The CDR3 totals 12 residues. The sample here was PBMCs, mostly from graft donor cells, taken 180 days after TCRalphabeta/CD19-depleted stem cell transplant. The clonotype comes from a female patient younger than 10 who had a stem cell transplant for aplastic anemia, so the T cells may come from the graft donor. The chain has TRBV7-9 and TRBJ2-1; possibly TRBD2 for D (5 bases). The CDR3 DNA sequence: TGTGCCAGCAGGCTAGCCAACAATGAGCAGTTCTTC. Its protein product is CASRLANNEQFF.